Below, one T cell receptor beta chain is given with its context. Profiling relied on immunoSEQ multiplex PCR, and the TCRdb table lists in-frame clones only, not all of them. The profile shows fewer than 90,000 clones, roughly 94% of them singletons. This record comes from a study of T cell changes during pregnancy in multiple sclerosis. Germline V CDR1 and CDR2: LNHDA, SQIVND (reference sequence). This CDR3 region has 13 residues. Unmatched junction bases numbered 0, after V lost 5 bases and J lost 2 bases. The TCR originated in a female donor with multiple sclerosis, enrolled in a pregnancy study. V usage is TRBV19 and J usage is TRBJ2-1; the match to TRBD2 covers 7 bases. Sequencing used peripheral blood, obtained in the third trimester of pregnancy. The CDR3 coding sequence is TGTGCCAGTAGTCTAGCGGCCTACAATGAGCAGTTCTTC. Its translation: CASSLAAYNEQFF.